The rows below give T cell receptor beta chains drawn from one sample of a study of blood T cell repertoires in COVID-19. Only in-frame clones appear in the TCRdb table, and some are missing; sequencing was by immunoSEQ multiplex PCR. Of over 50,000 clones in the sample, about nine tenths are singletons; the top ten hold around 14%. Sequenced material: peripheral blood. The receptors originated from a human donor with active COVID-19. The donor label of this sample is uncertain. CDR3s include the opening cysteine and the closing phenylalanine or tryptophan. D genes are given only for firm matches. Clone size is stated in some rows and not others, as once, few, many or a class when expanded.

d_call | clone_size | j_call | v_call | cdr3_nt | cdr3_aa
NA | once | TRBJ2-1 | TRBV11-2 | TGTGCCAGCAGCTCCAGATCAGGGGAGCAGTTCTTC | CASSSRSGEQFF
NA | NA | TRBJ2-2 | TRBV24-1 | TGTGCCACCAGGGCACAGGGTAACACCGGGGAGCTGTTTTTT | CATRAQGNTGELFF
NA | NA | TRBJ2-7 | TRBV16 | TGTGCCAGCAGCCCCGCGGTGGAGGTCGAGCAGTACTTC | CASSPAVEVEQYF
NA | NA | TRBJ2-5 | TRBV25-1 | TGTGCCAGCAGTGAACCGACAGAGCAAGAGACCCAGTACTTC | CASSEPTEQETQYF
NA | NA | TRBJ1-1 | TRBV5-1 | TGCGCCAGCAGCTTGGAGGCAGGGTGGACTGAAGCTTTCTTT | CASSLEAGWTEAFF
NA | NA | TRBJ1-1 | TRBV7-9 | TGTGCCAGCAGCTTCGAGGGAGACACTGAAGCTTTCTTT | CASSFEGDTEAFF
NA | NA | TRBJ1-2 | TRBV25-1 | TGTGCCAGCACCGGGGGCTATGGCTACACCTTC | CASTGGYGYTF
NA | once | TRBJ2-6 | TRBV3-1/TRBV3-2 | TGTGCCAGCAGTACAGACTCTGGGGCCAACGTCCTGACTTTC | CASSTDSGANVLTF
TRBD2 | few | TRBJ2-1 | TRBV2 | TGTGCCAGCAGGGCTAGCGGCAGCTCCTACAATGAGCAGTTCTTC | CASRASGSSYNEQFF
NA | NA | TRBJ2-1 | TRBV7-6 | TGTGCCAGCAGTACAGACAATGAGCAGTTCTTC | CASSTDNEQFF
TRBD2 | NA | TRBJ2-1 | TRBV3-1/TRBV3-2 | TGTGCCAGCAGCCAACTAGCGGGGGTCTACAATGAGCAGTTCTTC | CASSQLAGVYNEQFF
TRBD2 | NA | TRBJ2-1 | TRBV30 | TGTGCCTGGAGTTCCCTGATGGGAAAAACAGCGGGAGGGCCAAAGCAGTTCTTC | CAWSSLMGKTAGGPKQFF
NA | NA | TRBJ1-4 | TRBV5-1 | TGCGCCAGCAGATCGAACACGGGATCTGTGTTTTTT | CASRSNTGSVFF
NA | NA | TRBJ1-1 | TRBV5-1 | TGCGCCAGCAGCTTGGTACTTTCGGGGGACACTGAAGCTTTCTTT | CASSLVLSGDTEAFF
NA | NA | TRBJ2-2 | TRBV15 | TGTGCCACCAGCGACCTAGGGGCCGAGAACACCGGGGAGCTGTTTTTT | CATSDLGAENTGELFF
TRBD1 | NA | TRBJ1-5 | TRBV7-2 | TGTGCCAGCAGCTTGGGGGACAGGGGAGATCAGCCCCAGCATTTT | CASSLGDRGDQPQHF